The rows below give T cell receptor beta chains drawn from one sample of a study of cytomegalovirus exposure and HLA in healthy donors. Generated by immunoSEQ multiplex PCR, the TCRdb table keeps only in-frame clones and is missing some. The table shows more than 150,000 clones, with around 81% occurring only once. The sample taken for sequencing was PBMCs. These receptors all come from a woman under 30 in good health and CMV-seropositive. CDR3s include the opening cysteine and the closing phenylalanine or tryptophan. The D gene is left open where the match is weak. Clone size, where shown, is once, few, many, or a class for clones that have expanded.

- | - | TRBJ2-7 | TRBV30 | CAAQNSYEQYF | TGTGCCGCACAGAACTCCTACGAGCAGTACTTC
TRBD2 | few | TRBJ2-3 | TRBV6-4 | CASSDSSGGDTDTQYF | TGTGCCAGCAGTGACTCTAGCGGGGGGGACACAGATACGCAGTATTTT
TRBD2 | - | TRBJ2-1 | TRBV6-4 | CASSGGGGDVEQFF | TGTGCCAGCAGTGGTGGCGGGGGGGATGTTGAGCAGTTCTTC
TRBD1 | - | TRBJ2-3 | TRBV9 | CASSVSGGVADTQYF | TGTGCCAGCAGCGTCTCAGGGGGCGTCGCAGATACGCAGTATTTT
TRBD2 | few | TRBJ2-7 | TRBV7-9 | CASSEVASGEQYF | TGTGCCAGCAGCGAAGTGGCTAGCGGCGAGCAGTACTTC
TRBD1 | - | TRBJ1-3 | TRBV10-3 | CAIAEGAGGRSGNTIYF | TGTGCCATCGCAGAGGGGGCAGGGGGCCGAAGTGGAAACACCATATATTTT
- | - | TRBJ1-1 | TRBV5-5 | CASSLALANTEAFF | TGTGCCAGCAGCTTAGCCCTAGCGAACACTGAAGCTTTCTTT
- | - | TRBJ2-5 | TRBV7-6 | CASSLRGGETQYF | TGTGCCAGCAGCTTAAGAGGGGGAGAGACCCAGTACTTC
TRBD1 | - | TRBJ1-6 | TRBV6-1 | CASSEVEGQGNSPLHF | TGTGCCAGCAGTGAAGTAGAAGGACAGGGTAATTCACCCCTCCACTTT
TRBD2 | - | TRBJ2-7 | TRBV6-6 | CASRTGGGHEQYF | TGTGCCAGCAGAACGGGGGGGGGCCACGAGCAGTACTTC
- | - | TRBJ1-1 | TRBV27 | CASSLKQGMNTEAFF | TGTGCCAGCAGTCTCAAACAGGGCATGAACACTGAAGCTTTCTTT
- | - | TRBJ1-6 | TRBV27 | CASTLRRGENSPLHF | TGTGCCAGCACCCTCCGGCGGGGGGAAAATTCACCCCTCCACTTT
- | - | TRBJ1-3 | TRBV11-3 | CASSPRGGTGNTIYF | TGTGCCAGCAGCCCTAGAGGAGGAACTGGAAACACCATATATTTT
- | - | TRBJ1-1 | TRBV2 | CASSDSPRGTEAFF | TGTGCCAGCAGTGACTCCCCAAGGGGGACTGAAGCTTTCTTT
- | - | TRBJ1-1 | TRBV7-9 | CASSLTRGDTEAFF | TGTGCCAGCAGCTTAACGCGGGGGGACACTGAAGCTTTCTTT
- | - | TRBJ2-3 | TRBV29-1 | CSVDKGGDTQYF | TGCAGCGTTGATAAGGGCGGGGATACGCAGTATTTT
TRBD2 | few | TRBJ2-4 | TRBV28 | CASTISLGGGGNIQYF | TGTGCCAGCACGATCTCCCTCGGGGGGGGCGGCAACATTCAGTACTTC
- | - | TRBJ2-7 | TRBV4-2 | CASSQDPLEQYF | TGTGCCAGCAGCCAAGATCCACTCGAGCAGTACTTC